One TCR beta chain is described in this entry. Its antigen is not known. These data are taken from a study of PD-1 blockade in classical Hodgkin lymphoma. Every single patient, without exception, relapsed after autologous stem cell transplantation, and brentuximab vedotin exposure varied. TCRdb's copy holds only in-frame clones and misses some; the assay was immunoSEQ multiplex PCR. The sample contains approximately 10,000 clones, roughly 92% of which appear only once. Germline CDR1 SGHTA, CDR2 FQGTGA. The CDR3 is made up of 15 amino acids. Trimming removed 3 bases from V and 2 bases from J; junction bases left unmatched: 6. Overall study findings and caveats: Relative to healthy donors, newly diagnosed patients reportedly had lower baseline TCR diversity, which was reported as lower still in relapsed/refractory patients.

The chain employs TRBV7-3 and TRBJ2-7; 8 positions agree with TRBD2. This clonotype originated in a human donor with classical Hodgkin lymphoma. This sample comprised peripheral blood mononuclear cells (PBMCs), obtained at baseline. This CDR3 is CASSFRSGGPYEQYF. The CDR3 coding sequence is TGTGCCAGCAGCTTTCGATCGGGGGGGCCCTACGAGCAGTACTTC.